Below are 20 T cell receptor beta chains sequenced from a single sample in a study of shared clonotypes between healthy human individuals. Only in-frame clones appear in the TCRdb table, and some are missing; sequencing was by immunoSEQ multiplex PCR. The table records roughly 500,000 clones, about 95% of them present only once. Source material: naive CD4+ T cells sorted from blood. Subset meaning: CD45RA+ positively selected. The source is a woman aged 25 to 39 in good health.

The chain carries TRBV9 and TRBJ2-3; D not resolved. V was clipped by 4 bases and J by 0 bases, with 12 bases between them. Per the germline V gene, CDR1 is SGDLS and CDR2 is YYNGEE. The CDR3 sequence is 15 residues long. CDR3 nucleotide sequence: TGTGCCAGCAGCCCGCGGCTGCTCAGCACAGATACGCAGTATTTT. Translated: CASSPRLLSTDTQYF.

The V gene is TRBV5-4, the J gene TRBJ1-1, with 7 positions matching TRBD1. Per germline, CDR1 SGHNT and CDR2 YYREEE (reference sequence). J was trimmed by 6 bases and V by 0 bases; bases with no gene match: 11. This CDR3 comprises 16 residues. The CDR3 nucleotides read TGTGCCAGCAGCTTGGAGATGGGACAGTTCTCCGCTGAAGCTTTCTTT. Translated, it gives CASSLEMGQFSAEAFF. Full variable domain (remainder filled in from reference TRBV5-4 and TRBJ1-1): ETGVTQSPTHLIKTRGQQVTLRCSSQSGHNTVSWYQQALGQGPQFIFQYYREEENGRGNFPPRFSGLQFPNYSSELNVNALELDDSALYLCASSLEMGQFSAEAFFGQGTRLTVV.

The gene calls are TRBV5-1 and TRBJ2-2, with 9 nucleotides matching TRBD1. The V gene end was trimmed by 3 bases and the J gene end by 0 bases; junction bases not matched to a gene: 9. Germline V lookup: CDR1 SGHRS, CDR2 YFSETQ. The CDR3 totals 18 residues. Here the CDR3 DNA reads TGCGCCAGCAGCTCGCGGGGGACAGGGTTCGCGAACACCGGGGAGCTGTTTTTT. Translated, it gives CASSSRGTGFANTGELFF.

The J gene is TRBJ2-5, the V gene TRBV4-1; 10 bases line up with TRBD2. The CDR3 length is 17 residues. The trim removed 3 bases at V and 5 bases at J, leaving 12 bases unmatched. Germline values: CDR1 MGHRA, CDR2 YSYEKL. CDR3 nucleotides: TGCGCCAGCAGCCAGTCCTTATTAGCGGGAGGTCGGGAGACCCAGTACTTC. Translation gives CASSQSLLAGGRETQYF.

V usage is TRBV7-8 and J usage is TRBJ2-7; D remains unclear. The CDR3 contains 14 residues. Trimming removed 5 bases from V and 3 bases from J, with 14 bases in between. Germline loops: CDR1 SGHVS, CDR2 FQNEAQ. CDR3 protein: CASSPYGRNYEQYF. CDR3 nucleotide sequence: TGTGCCAGCAGCCCCTATGGAAGGAACTACGAGCAGTACTTC.

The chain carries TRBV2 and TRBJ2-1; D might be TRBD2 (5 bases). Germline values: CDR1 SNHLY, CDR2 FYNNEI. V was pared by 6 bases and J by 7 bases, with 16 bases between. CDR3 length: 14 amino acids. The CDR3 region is CASSSGMRRNEQFF. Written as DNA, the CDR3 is TGTGCCAGCAGCTCGGGGATGCGACGGAATGAGCAGTTCTTC.

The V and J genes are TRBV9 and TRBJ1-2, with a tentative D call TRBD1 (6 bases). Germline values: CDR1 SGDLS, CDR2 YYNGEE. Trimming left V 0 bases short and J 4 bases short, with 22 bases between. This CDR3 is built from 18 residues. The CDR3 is CASSVAPPSGQLFYGYTF. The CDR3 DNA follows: TGTGCCAGCAGCGTAGCCCCCCCATCCGGACAGCTCTTCTATGGCTACACCTTC.

Here the CDR3 reads CASSYRWDSSYEQYF. As DNA, the CDR3 is TGTGCCAGCAGTTACAGGTGGGACAGTTCCTACGAGCAGTACTTC. The chain is built from TRBV6-6 and TRBJ2-7; 7 bases are shared with TRBD1. The CDR3 has 15 residues. With V trimmed by 2 bases and J by 1 base, 5 bases remained unmatched. The germline CDR1 and CDR2 sequences are MNHNY and SVGAGI (reference sequence).

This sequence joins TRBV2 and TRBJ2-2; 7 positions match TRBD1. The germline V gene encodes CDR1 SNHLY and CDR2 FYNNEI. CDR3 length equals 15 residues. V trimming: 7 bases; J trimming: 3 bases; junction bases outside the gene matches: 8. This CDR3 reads CASTLSTGDTGELFF. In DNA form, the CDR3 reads TGTGCCAGCACACTTTCAACAGGGGACACCGGGGAGCTGTTTTTT.

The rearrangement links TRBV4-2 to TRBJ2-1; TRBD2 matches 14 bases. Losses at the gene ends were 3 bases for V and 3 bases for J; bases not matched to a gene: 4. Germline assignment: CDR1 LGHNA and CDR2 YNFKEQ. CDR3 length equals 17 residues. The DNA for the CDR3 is TGTGCCAGCAGCCAGGCTGGGACTAGCGGGAGCTACAATGAGCAGTTCTTC. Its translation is CASSQAGTSGSYNEQFF.

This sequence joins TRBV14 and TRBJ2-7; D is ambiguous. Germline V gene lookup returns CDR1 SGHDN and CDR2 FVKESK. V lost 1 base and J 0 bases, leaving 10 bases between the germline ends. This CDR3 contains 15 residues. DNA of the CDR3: TGTGCCAGCAGCCAAGTTCGCGGAAGCTCCTACGAGCAGTACTTC. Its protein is CASSQVRGSSYEQYF.

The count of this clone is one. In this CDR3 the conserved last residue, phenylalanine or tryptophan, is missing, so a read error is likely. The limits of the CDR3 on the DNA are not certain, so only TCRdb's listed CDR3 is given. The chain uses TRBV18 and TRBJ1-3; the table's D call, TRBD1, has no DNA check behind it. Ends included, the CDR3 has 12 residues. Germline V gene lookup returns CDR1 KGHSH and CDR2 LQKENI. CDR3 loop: CASSHVDRATSL.

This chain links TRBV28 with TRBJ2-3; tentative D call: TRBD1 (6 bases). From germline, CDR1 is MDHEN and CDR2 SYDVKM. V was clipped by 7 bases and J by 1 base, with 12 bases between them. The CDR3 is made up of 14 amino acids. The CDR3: CASTVQGRTDTQYF. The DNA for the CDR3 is TGTGCCAGCACCGTACAGGGACGCACAGATACGCAGTATTTT. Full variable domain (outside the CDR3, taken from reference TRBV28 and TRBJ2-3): DVKVTQSSRYLVKRTGEKVFLECVQDMDHENMFWYRQDPGLGLRLIYFSYDVKMKEKGDIPEGYSVSREKKERFSLILESASTNQTSMYLCASTVQGRTDTQYFGPGTRLTVL.

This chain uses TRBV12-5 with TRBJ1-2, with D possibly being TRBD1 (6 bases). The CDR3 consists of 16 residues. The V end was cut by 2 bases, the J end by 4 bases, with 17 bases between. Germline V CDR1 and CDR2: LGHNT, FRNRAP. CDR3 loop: CASGLLQGTGLYGYTF. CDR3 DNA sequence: TGTGCTAGTGGTTTGCTCCAGGGGACGGGACTCTATGGCTACACCTTC.

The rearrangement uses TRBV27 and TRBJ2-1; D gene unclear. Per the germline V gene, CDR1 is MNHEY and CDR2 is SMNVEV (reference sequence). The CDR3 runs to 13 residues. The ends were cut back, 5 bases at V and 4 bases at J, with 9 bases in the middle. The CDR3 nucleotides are TGTGCCAGCAGTCCGGCTTATTACAATGAGCAGTTCTTC. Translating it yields CASSPAYYNEQFF.

DNA for the CDR3: TGTGCCTGGACGGCGAGCACAGATACGCAGTATTTT. Its translation is CAWTASTDTQYF. The V gene is TRBV30, the J gene TRBJ2-3, with D unresolved. The CDR3 spans 12 residues. Germline assignment: CDR1 GTSNPN and CDR2 SVGIG (reference sequence). The ends were cut back, 4 bases at V and 0 bases at J, with 5 bases in the middle.

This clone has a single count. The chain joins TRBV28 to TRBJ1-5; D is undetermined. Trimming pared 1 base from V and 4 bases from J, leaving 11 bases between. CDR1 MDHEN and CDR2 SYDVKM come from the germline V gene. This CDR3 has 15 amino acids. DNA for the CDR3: TGTGCCAGCAGTTTATTTGGCTGGGGAAATCAGCCCCAGCATTTT. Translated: CASSLFGWGNQPQHF.

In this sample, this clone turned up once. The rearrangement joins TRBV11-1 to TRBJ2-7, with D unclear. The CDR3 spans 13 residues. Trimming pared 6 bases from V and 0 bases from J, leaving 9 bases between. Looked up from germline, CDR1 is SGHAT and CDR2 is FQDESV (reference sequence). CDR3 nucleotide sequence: TGTGCCAGCAGGCGCACTATCTCCTACGAGCAGTACTTC. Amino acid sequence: CASRRTISYEQYF.

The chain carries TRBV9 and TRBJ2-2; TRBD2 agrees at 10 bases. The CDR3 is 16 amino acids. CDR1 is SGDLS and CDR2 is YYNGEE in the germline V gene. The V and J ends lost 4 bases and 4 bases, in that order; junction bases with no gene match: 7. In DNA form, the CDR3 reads TGTGCCAGCAGCCCGAGGACTAGCGGAGTCACCGGGGAGCTGTTTTTT. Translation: CASSPRTSGVTGELFF.

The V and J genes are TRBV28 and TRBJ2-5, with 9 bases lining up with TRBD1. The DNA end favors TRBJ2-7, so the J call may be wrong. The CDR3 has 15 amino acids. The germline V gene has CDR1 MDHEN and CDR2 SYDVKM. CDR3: CASSPLVQGAHEQYF. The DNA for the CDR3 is TGTGCCAGCAGTCCTCTAGTACAGGGGGCACACGAGCAGTACTTC.